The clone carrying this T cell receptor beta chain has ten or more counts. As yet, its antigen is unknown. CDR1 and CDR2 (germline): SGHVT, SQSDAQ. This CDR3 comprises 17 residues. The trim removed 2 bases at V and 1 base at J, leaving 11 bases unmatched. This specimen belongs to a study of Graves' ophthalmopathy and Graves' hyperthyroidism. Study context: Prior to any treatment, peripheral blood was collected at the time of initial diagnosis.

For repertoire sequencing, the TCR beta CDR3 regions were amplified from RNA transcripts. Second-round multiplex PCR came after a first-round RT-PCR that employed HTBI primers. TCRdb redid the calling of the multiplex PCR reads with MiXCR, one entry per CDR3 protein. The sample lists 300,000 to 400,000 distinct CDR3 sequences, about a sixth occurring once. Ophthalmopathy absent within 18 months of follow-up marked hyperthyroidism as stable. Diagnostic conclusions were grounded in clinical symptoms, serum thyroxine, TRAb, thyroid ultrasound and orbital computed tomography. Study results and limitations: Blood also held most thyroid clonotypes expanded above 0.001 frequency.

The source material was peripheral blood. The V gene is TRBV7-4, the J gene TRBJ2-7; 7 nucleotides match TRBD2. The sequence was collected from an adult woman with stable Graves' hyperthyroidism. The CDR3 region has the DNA TGTGCCAGCAGCTTAAATTCGGGGAGCGGGGTTTCCTACGAGCAGTACTTC. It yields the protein CASSLNSGSGVSYEQYF.